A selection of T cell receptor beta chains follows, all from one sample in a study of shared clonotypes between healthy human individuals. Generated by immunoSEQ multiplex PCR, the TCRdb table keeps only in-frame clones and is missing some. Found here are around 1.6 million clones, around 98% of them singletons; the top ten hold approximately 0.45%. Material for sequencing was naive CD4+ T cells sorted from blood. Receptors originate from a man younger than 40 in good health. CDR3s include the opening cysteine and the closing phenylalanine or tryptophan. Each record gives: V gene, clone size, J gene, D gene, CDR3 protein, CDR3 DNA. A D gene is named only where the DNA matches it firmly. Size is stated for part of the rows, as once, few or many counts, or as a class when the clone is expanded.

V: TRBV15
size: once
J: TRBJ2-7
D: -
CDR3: CATSRDRGPMRYEQYF
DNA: TGTGCCACCAGCAGAGATAGAGGACCCATGCGCTACGAGCAGTACTTC

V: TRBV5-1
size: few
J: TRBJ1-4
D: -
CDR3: CASSSTATNEKLFF
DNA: TGCGCCAGCAGCTCCACAGCAACTAATGAAAAACTGTTTTTT

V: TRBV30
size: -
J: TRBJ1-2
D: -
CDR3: CAWSPGGLGYTF
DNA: TGTGCCTGGAGCCCCGGGGGGCTTGGCTACACCTTC

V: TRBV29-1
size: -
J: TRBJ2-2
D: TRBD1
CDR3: CSVGTGGPETGELFF
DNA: TGCAGCGTTGGGACAGGGGGCCCCGAAACCGGGGAGCTGTTTTTT

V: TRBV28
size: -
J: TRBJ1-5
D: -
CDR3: CASSSPYQPQHF
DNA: TGTGCCAGCAGTTCGCCGTATCAGCCCCAGCATTTT

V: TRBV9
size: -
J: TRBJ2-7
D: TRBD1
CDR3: CASSVGLPGQGDREQYF
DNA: TGTGCCAGCAGCGTAGGGCTACCGGGACAGGGGGATCGCGAGCAGTACTTC

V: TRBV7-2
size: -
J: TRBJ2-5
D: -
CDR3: CASSLDTETQYF
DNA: TGTGCCAGCAGCTTAGATACGGAGACCCAGTACTTC

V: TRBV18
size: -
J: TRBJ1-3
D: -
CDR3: CASSPTTRAENTIYF
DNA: TGTGCCAGCTCGCCAACCACCAGGGCGGAAAACACCATATATTTT

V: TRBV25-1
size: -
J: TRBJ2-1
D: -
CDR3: CASSDVWSGQFF
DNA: TGTGCCAGCAGTGATGTCTGGAGCGGGCAGTTCTTC

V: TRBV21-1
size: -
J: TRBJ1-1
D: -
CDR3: CASSKDNGGRGVNTEAFF
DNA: TGTGCCAGCAGCAAAGACAATGGAGGCAGGGGTGTGAACACTGAAGCTTTCTTT

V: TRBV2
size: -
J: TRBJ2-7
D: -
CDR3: CASSGQVEVEQYF
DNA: TGTGCCAGCAGTGGCCAGGTTGAGGTCGAGCAGTACTTC

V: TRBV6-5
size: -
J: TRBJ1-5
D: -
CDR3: CASSYLENQPQHF
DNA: TGTGCCAGCAGTTACTTAGAGAATCAGCCCCAGCATTTT

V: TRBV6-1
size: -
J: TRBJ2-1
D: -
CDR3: CASSVGAVQNEQFF
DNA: TGTGCCAGCAGTGTCGGGGCAGTGCAAAATGAGCAGTTCTTC

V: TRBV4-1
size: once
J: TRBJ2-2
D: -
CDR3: CASSQVGLRRGNTGELFF
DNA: TGCGCCAGCAGCCAAGTGGGACTACGCAGGGGAAACACCGGGGAGCTGTTTTTT

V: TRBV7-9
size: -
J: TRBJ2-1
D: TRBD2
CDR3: CASSFLAGVYHEQFF
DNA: TGTGCCAGCAGCTTTTTAGCGGGAGTTTACCATGAGCAGTTCTTC

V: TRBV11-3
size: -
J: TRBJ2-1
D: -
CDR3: CASSLRLRGTYNEQFF
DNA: TGTGCCAGCAGCTTACGGTTAAGGGGAACATACAATGAGCAGTTCTTC

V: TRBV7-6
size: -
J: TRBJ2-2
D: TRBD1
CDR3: CASSPGQIKKAGELFF
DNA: TGTGCCAGCAGCCCGGGACAGATTAAGAAGGCCGGGGAGCTGTTTTTT

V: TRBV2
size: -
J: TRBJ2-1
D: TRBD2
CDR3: CASGETADMTSGRAGNEQFF
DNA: TGTGCCAGCGGGGAGACAGCGGACATGACTAGCGGGAGGGCGGGGAATGAGCAGTTCTTC

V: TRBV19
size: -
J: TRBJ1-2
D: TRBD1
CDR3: CASSKDRGGYTF
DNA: TGTGCCAGTAGTAAGGACAGGGGCGGCTACACCTTC

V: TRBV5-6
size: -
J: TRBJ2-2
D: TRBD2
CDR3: CASNLLARAGELFF
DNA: TGTGCCAGCAATCTACTAGCGCGAGCCGGGGAGCTGTTTTTT

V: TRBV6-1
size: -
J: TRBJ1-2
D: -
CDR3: CASSDLQGLYGYTF
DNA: TGTGCCAGCAGTGACCTACAGGGCCTCTATGGCTACACCTTC

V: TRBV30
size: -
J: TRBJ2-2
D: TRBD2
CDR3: CAWSVRRGRSYGELFF
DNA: TGTGCCTGGAGTGTACGGCGCGGGAGATCATACGGGGAGCTGTTTTTT

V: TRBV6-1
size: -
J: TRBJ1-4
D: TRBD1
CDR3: CASSERQGAWDTTNEKLFF
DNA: TGTGCCAGCAGTGAAAGGCAGGGGGCATGGGACACAACTAATGAAAAACTGTTTTTT

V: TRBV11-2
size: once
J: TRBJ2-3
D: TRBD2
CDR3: CASSLERGIRPRDTQYF
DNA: TGTGCCAGCAGCTTAGAGCGGGGGATTCGTCCCCGAGATACGCAGTATTTT

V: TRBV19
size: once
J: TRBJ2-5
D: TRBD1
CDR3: CASSRDRRKETQYF
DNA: TGTGCCAGTAGCCGGGACAGGAGAAAAGAGACCCAGTACTTC

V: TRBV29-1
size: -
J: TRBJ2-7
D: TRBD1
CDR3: CSVIRRGTGSFSEQYF
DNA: TGCAGCGTTATTAGAAGAGGGACAGGGTCCTTTTCCGAGCAGTACTTC

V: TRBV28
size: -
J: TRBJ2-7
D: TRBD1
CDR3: CASRVGQTYEQYF
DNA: TGTGCCAGCAGAGTGGGACAGACCTACGAGCAGTACTTC

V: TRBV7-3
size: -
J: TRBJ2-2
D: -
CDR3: CASSSLPRDSNTGELFF
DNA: TGTGCCAGCAGCTCCCTACCCCGGGATTCGAACACCGGGGAGCTGTTTTTT

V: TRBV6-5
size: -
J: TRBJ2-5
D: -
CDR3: CASSRFGGGGETQYF
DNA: TGTGCCAGCAGCAGATTTGGGGGCGGAGGAGAGACCCAGTACTTC

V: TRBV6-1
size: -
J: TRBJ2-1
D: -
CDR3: CASGQLRDNEQFF
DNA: TGTGCCAGCGGACAGCTGCGGGACAATGAGCAGTTCTTC

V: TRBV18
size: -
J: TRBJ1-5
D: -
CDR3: CASSPTVKDQPQHF
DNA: TGTGCCAGCTCTCCCACAGTTAAGGATCAGCCCCAGCATTTT

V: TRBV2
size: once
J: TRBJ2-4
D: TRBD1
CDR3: CASSKTGGQKNIQYF
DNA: TGTGCCAGCAGCAAGACAGGGGGCCAGAAAAACATTCAGTACTTC

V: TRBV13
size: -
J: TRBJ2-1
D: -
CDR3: CASSLGNEQFF
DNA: TGTGCCAGCAGCTTGGGCAATGAGCAGTTCTTC

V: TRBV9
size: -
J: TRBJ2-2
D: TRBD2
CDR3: CASSVAPGTSSIGELFF
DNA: TGTGCCAGCAGCGTAGCTCCGGGGACTAGCTCTATCGGGGAGCTGTTTTTT

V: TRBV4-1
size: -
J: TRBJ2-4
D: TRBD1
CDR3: CASSHVMTGAKNIQYF
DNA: TGCGCCAGCAGCCATGTTATGACAGGGGCTAAAAACATTCAGTACTTC

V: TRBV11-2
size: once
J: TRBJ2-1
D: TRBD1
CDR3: CASSLEGQGYNEQFF
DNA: TGTGCCAGCAGCTTAGAGGGACAGGGTTACAATGAGCAGTTCTTC

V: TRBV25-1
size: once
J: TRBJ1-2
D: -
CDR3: CASSGRQAYGYTF
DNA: TGTGCCAGCAGTGGCAGGCAGGCCTATGGCTACACCTTC

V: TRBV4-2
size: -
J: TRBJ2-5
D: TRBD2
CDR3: CASSQDSGGQETQYF
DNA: TGTGCCAGCAGCCAGGACAGCGGGGGTCAAGAGACCCAGTACTTC

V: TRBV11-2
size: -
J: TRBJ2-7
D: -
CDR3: CASSSTEQYF
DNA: TGTGCCAGCAGCTCCACCGAGCAGTACTTC

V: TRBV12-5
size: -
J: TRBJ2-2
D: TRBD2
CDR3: CASGLRLAVNTGELFF
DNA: TGTGCTAGTGGTTTGAGACTAGCGGTCAACACCGGGGAGCTGTTTTTT

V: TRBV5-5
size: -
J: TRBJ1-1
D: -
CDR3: CASSLVGHTEAFF
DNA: TGTGCCAGCAGCTTGGTTGGGCACACTGAAGCTTTCTTT

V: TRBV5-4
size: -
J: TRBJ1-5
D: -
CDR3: CASSKQGNQPQHF
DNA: TGTGCCAGCAGCAAACAGGGCAATCAGCCCCAGCATTTT

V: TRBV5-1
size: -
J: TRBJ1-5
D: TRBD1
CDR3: CASSYRGGNQPQHF
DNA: TGCGCCAGCAGCTACAGGGGGGGCAATCAGCCCCAGCATTTT

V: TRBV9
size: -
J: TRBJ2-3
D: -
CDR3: CASSVGRVTDTQYF
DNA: TGTGCCAGCAGCGTAGGGCGGGTCACAGATACGCAGTATTTT

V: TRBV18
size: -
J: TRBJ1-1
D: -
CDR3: CASSPKPNTEAFF
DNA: TGTGCCAGCTCACCAAAACCAAACACTGAAGCTTTCTTT

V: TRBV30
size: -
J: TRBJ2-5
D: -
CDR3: CAWSVLGETQYF
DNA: TGTGCCTGGAGTGTTCTCGGGGAGACCCAGTACTTC

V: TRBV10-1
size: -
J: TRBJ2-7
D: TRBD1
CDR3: CASSASPGQLDYEQYF
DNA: TGCGCCAGCAGTGCTTCCCCGGGACAGCTCGACTACGAGCAGTACTTC

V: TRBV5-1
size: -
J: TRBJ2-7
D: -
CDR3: CASRRSASYEQYF
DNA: TGCGCCAGCAGACGAAGCGCCTCCTACGAGCAGTACTTC